The sequence of this T cell receptor beta chain was determined in a study of radiotherapy plus CTLA-4 blockade in lung cancer. Study-wide context: With around 30% of patients having disease control, objective responses were seen in under 20%. Study-wide points: Best predicting response, reportedly, were early blood T cell clone dynamics, with interferon-beta. An expansion of tumor-derived TCR clones occurred in blood after radiotherapy plus ipilimumab.

With respect to this clone: Its antigen is unidentified.

TCRdb's table, derived via immunoSEQ multiplex PCR, lists solely in-frame clones and lacks some. The sample shows 85,000 to 90,000 clones, 72% of them seen only once. The CDR3 has 16 residues. The germline gives CDR1 SEHNR, CDR2 FQNEAQ (reference sequence). The V gene end was trimmed by 5 bases and the J gene end by 3 bases; junction bases not matched to a gene: 10. Patients with chemo-refractory metastatic non-small-cell lung cancer received focal radiation plus CTLA-4 blockade with ipilimumab. This chain uses TRBV7-9 with TRBJ1-3, with 7 positions matching TRBD1. The starting material was peripheral blood, obtained from a patient treated with radiotherapy plus ipilimumab. This TCR was recovered from a human donor with non-small cell lung cancer that progressed on radiotherapy plus ipilimumab. In DNA form, the CDR3 reads TGTGCCAGCAGCCCGACAGGGCCGCAGGTTGGAAACACCATATATTTT. Translation: CASSPTGPQVGNTIYF.